The subject of this entry is one T cell receptor beta chain. Its antigen is currently unknown. This entry belongs to a study of CD8 T cells in ankylosing spondylitis. Germline V gene sequence: CDR1 SQVTM, CDR2 ANQGSEA. V lost 0 bases, J lost 6 bases, and 5 bases lay in between. The CDR3 has 12 amino acids. In making TCR beta libraries, quantitative 5'-RACE with molecular barcodes was used. One entry per CDR3 protein results from TCRdb running MiXCR on the 5' RACE reads. The table records 650,000 to 800,000 distinct CDR3 sequences, around 19% of them present only once. Study findings and constraints: Clones tied to disease were said to be significantly enriched in matched ankylosing spondylitis synovial fluid. Disease-linked clones had a CD8+ phenotype and relatively low frequency in peripheral blood. Previously reported in reactive arthritis synovial fluid and blood were some of the motif variants. One TCR beta motif, made up of several highly homologous variants, appeared characteristic of ankylosing spondylitis blood.

The sequence was obtained from a male donor with ankylosing spondylitis. The sample consisted of blood, either unsorted or a sorted T cell fraction (not recorded which). The V gene is TRBV29-1, the J gene TRBJ2-2; D gene unclear. CDR3 DNA: TGCAGCGTTGAAGAAGGGTCCGGGGAGCTGTTTTTT. This sequence encodes CSVEEGSGELFF.